This T cell receptor (beta chain) was captured by sequencing in a study of blood T cells in healthy people across ages. General study findings and limits: Researchers report that TCR beta diversity correlated strongly with naive T cell percentage.

A second PCR of about 7 to 12 cycles used a sample-barcoded 5' primer and a J-beta primer mix. TCRdb re-called the 5' RACE reads with MiXCR, one entry per CDR3 protein. The sample lists about 2 million distinct CDR3 sequences, 40% to 55% occurring once. Trimming removed 3 bases at V and 4 bases at J, with 13 bases between. The CDR3 has 14 amino acids. Per germline, CDR1 SNHLY and CDR2 FYNNEI. As for this clonotype: Its antigen remains unidentified.

The sequence derives from a middle-aged woman in good health. The chain couples TRBV2 to TRBJ2-7; TRBD1 or TRBD2 may be the D gene (7 bases each). Sample: blood. Written as DNA, the CDR3 is TGTGCCAGCAGTGAGGGAGGGACAGCGTACGAGCAGTACTTC. It yields the protein CASSEGGTAYEQYF.